This T cell receptor beta chain was identified during a study of blood T cell repertoires in COVID-19. Background on the study: Samples of COVID-19 (acute and convalescent) were obtained from the United States, Italy and Spain. Sample material is recorded as cDNA or gDNA derived from T cells, B-cell-depleted T cells, or PBMCs.

A single count supports this clone. In the original analysis: Amplification of reference gene primers was used by the study to estimate nucleated cell counts. Sequencing was performed with immunoSEQ multiplex PCR; in TCRdb, only in-frame clones are kept and a portion is missing. V and J calls and clone size are given by that table; D and trimming were obtained from the DNA. Of tens of thousands of clones listed, about 86% are singletons. This receptor was obtained from a human donor in a cohort sampled during active COVID-19. Input material: peripheral blood.

The CDR3 DNA sequence: TGCAGTGTGGACAGGGTCGATGGCTACACCTTC. Protein: CSVDRVDGYTF. The V and J genes are TRBV20-1 and TRBJ1-2; 8 bases map to TRBD1. The CDR3 covers 11 residues. Unmatched junction bases numbered 4, after V lost 7 bases and J lost 6 bases. Germline-derived CDR1 and CDR2 are DFQATT and SNEGSKA (reference sequence).